The 12 T cell receptor beta chains below all came from one sample that was sequenced in a study of T cells after yellow fever vaccination. One entry per CDR3 protein results from TCRdb running MiXCR on the 5' RACE reads. The sample carries about 300,000 distinct CDR3 sequences, around 10% recorded once. Sequenced here: CD4+ T cells sorted from PBMCs, sampled 5 days after the yellow fever booster vaccination. The receptor set was obtained from a man between 18 and 29 years old who received the YFV17D yellow fever vaccine.

This clonotype has a handful of counts. V gene TRBV27 combines with J gene TRBJ1-1; D is uncertain. Trimming took 6 bases from V and 4 from J, leaving 24 bases between them. The CDR3 has 17 amino acids. CDR1 is MNHEY and CDR2 is SMNVEV in the germline V gene (reference sequence). CDR3 sequence reads: CASSLFNPARGGTEAFF. CDR3 in DNA: TGTGCCAGCAGCCTGTTTAATCCCGCCCGGGGTGGCACTGAAGCTTTCTTT.

This chain uses TRBV6-5 with TRBJ1-6, with 9 bases that match TRBD1. CDR3 length: 14 residues. CDR1 MNHEY and CDR2 SVGAGI come from the germline V gene. Trimming cost V 4 bases and J 6 bases; bases outside gene matches: 1. The CDR3 bases are TGTGCCAGCAGTTGGACAGGGGCTAATTCACCCCTCCACTTT. It codes for CASSWTGANSPLHF.

The V gene is TRBV5-7, the J gene TRBJ1-3, with 7 bases lining up with TRBD1. TRBV5-7 is given ORF status, its function remaining uncertain. V trimming: 4 bases; J trimming: 0 bases; junction bases outside the gene matches: 10. There are 17 residues in the CDR3. This chain's CDR3 is CASSKDREVDSGNTIYF. CDR3 sequence (DNA): TGTGCCAGCAGCAAAGACAGGGAGGTAGACTCTGGAAACACCATATATTTT.

J is TRBJ2-4 and V is TRBV3-1; possibly TRBD2 for D (5 bases). The CDR3 covers 16 residues. V lost 4 bases and J 0 bases, leaving 13 bases between the germline ends. Germline assignment: CDR1 LGHDT and CDR2 YNNKEL (reference sequence). In DNA, the CDR3 is TGTGCCAGCAGCCTGGGAGTTCCGAGAGCCAAAAACATTCAGTACTTC. The encoded protein is CASSLGVPRAKNIQYF.

This clonotype has just a few counts. This rearrangement joins TRBV7-3 to TRBJ2-2; 8 bases map to TRBD2. With 8 bases clipped from V and 6 bases from J, the junction kept 14 bases outside the gene matches. Germline CDR1 is SGHTA and CDR2 is FQGTGA. This CDR3 region has 16 residues. CDR3 in amino acids: CASSSPSGGLPGELFF. CDR3 in DNA: TGTGCCAGCTCGTCCCCCAGCGGGGGCCTCCCCGGGGAGCTGTTTTTT.

This clonotype was counted only a few times. V usage is TRBV29-1 and J usage is TRBJ2-1; no clear D. CDR3 length: 13 amino acids. Germline V gene data show CDR1 as SQVTM and CDR2 as ANQGSEA. V lost 4 bases and J lost 2, with 9 bases in between. CDR3 sequence (DNA): TGCAGCGTTGCAGTCAAGCCCTACAATGAGCAGTTCTTC. Translated, it gives CSVAVKPYNEQFF.

In this sample, this clonotype turned up once. V and J are TRBV27 and TRBJ2-7; no firm D call. Trimming removed 11 bases at V and 0 bases at J, with 17 bases between. Germline CDR1 MNHEY, CDR2 SMNVEV (reference sequence). This CDR3 has 14 residues. CDR3 DNA: TGTGCCTCAAAGGACCGCCCGGGCTCCTACGAGCAGTACGTC. It is translated as CASKDRPGSYEQYV.

The table lists this clonotype with many counts. The chain carries TRBV5-1 and TRBJ1-2; TRBD1 might be the D (5 bases). CDR3 length: 13 amino acids. Germline V gene lookup returns CDR1 SGHRS and CDR2 YFSETQ. The germline V and J ends were trimmed by 5 bases and 3 bases, with 11 bases remaining between them. DNA of the CDR3: TGCGCCAGCAGGCCCGGGACCGACTATGGCTACACCTTC. Its protein is CASRPGTDYGYTF.

This clonotype was detected ten times or more. The gene calls are TRBV27 and TRBJ2-3, with 8 positions matching TRBD1. This CDR3 has 16 amino acids. Germline V CDR1 and CDR2: MNHEY, SMNVEV (reference sequence). The V gene end was trimmed by 5 bases and the J gene end by 3 bases; junction bases not matched to a gene: 10. CDR3 residues: CASSLSDRAGTDTQYF. The CDR3 DNA follows: TGTGCCAGCAGTCTGTCGGACAGGGCGGGAACAGATACGCAGTATTTT.

The chain employs TRBV2 and TRBJ2-2, with 9 bases identical to TRBD1. V was clipped by 2 bases and J by 5 bases; unmatched bases: 3. Germline values: CDR1 SNHLY, CDR2 FYNNEI. This CDR3 region has 15 residues. The CDR3 reads CASSEIGQGTGELFF. The CDR3 region has the DNA TGTGCCAGCAGTGAAATAGGACAGGGGACCGGGGAGCTGTTTTTT.

The chain couples TRBV29-1 to TRBJ2-1, with a weak D call TRBD2 (6 bases). Trimming removed 6 bases at V and 0 bases at J, with 18 bases between. The CDR3 length is 16 residues. CDR1 and CDR2 from the germline V gene are SQVTM and ANQGSEA. CDR3 in DNA: TGCAGCGTCCGGGCTGGGCGGGGTAGCTCCTACAATGAGCAGTTCTTC. Translated: CSVRAGRGSSYNEQFF.

This clonotype appeared a few times. The chain links TRBV29-1 to TRBJ1-3; the D is unclear. The germline V gene encodes CDR1 SQVTM and CDR2 ANQGSEA. V gave up 5 bases and J gave up 0 bases, with 8 bases separating them. CDR3 length: 13 amino acids. CDR3: CSVSVFSGNTIYF. Written as DNA, the CDR3 is TGCAGCGTTAGTGTCTTCTCTGGAAACACCATATATTTT.